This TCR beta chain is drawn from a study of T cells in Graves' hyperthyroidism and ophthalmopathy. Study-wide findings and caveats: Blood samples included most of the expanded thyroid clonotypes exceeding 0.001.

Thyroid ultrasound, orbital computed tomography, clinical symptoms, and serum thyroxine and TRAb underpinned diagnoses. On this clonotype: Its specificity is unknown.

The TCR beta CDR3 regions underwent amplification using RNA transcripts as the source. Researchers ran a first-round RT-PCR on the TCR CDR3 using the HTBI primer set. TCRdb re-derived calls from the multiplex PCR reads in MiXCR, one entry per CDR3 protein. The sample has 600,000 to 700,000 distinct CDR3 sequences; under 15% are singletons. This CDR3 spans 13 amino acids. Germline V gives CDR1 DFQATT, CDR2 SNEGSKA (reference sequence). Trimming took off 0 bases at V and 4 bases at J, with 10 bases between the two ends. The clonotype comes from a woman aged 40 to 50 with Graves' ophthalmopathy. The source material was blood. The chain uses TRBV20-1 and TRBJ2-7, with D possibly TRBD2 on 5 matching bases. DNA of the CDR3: TGCAGTGCTAGAGATACTAGTTGGTACGAGCAGTACTTC. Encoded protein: CSARDTSWYEQYF.